Following are 13 T cell receptor beta chains from one sample sequenced in a study of T cell changes during pregnancy in multiple sclerosis. Sequenced by immunoSEQ multiplex PCR; TCRdb stores in-frame clones only, minus some. Of roughly 97,000 clones in the sample, around nine tenths are singletons; the top ten hold roughly 0.77%. The sample was peripheral blood, taken in the second trimester of pregnancy. All receptors come from a female donor in good health, enrolled as a control in a pregnancy study.

This clone has just one count. The V and J genes are TRBV11-2 and TRBJ2-7; D ambiguous. Germline V gene lookup returns CDR1 SGHAT and CDR2 FQNNGV. Trimming removed 1 base at V and 2 bases at J, with 9 bases between. This CDR3 has 14 amino acids. The CDR3 nucleotides are TGTGCCAGCAGCTTAGTACTATCTGCCTACGAGCAGTACTTC. This gives the protein CASSLVLSAYEQYF.

J is TRBJ2-3 and V is TRBV15, with D maybe TRBD2 (5 bases). Per germline, CDR1 LNHNV and CDR2 YYDKDF (reference sequence). CDR3 length: 15 residues. Deletions cut 2 bases from V and 2 bases from J, with 11 bases between. CDR3 nucleotides: TGTGCCACCAGCAGATATAGGACTGTCACAGATACGCAGTATTTT. Translated: CATSRYRTVTDTQYF.

This clone was observed once. The gene calls are TRBV23-1 and TRBJ2-7, with a weak D call TRBD1 (5 bases). TRBV23-1 carries the ORF label, with uncertain function. The ends were cut back, 6 bases at V and 2 bases at J, with 17 bases in the middle. This CDR3 contains 15 residues. The CDR3 region has the DNA TGCGCCAGCAGCCCCCATCAGGGCCGACCCTACGAGCAGTACTTC. It specifies CASSPHQGRPYEQYF.

The rearrangement joins TRBV19 to TRBJ1-1; no firm D call. Germline V gene data show CDR1 as LNHDA and CDR2 as SQIVND (reference sequence). The V gene lost 8 bases and the J gene lost 6 bases, with 19 bases spanning the gap. The CDR3 runs to 14 residues. CDR3 in amino acids: CASDSSSPRAEAFF. The CDR3 nucleotides read TGTGCCAGTGATTCTAGCTCCCCCCGGGCTGAAGCTTTCTTT. The full variable domain, completed using reference TRBV19 and TRBJ1-1, is DGGITQSPKYLFRKEGQNVTLSCEQNLNHDAMYWYRQDPGQGLRLIYYSQIVNDFQKGDIAEGYSVSREKKESFPLTVTSAQKNPTAFYLCASDSSSPRAEAFFGQGTRLTVV.

This chain uses TRBV28 with TRBJ1-2; tentative D call: TRBD1 (5 bases). This CDR3 region has 15 residues. The V end was cut by 4 bases, the J end by 3 bases, with 15 bases between. Germline-derived CDR1 and CDR2 are MDHEN and SYDVKM. DNA for the CDR3: TGTGCCAGCAGTTCCGGGACGGCGGGGTACTATGGCTACACCTTC. Its translation is CASSSGTAGYYGYTF.

The genes are TRBV6-1 and TRBJ1-2, with D perhaps TRBD1 (5 bases). CDR3 size: 14 residues. The germline V gene encodes CDR1 MNHNS and CDR2 SASEGT. V was pared by 2 bases and J by 4 bases, with 11 bases between. In DNA form, the CDR3 reads TGTGCCAGCAGTGAAACGCAGGGATCCTATGGCTACACCTTC. Protein product: CASSETQGSYGYTF.

V is TRBV6-5 and J is TRBJ1-6; D unclear. The CDR3 contains 16 residues. V was clipped by 4 bases and J by 6 bases, with 16 bases between them. Germline loops: CDR1 MNHEY, CDR2 SVGAGI. The CDR3 nucleotides read TGTGCCAGCAGTTGGGCCCCCGGGGATTCTAATTCACCCCTCCACTTT. As protein: CASSWAPGDSNSPLHF.

V usage is TRBV5-6 and J usage is TRBJ2-3, with 13 bases matching TRBD2. The CDR3 is 17 residues long. With 6 bases clipped from V and 3 bases from J, the junction kept 10 bases outside the gene matches. Looked up from germline, CDR1 is SGHDT and CDR2 is YYEEEE. DNA of the CDR3: TGTGCCAGCATTATCCCAGCGACTAGCGGGAGGACAGATACGCAGTATTTT. The encoded protein is CASIIPATSGRTDTQYF.

This chain uses TRBV5-1 with TRBJ2-1, with 11 positions matching TRBD2. There are 18 residues in the CDR3. CDR1 is SGHRS, CDR2 YFSETQ, per germline. Unmatched junction bases numbered 16, after V lost 4 bases and J lost 7 bases. The CDR3 sequence is CASSPGGILAGAGNEQFF. CDR3 coding DNA: TGCGCCAGCAGCCCGGGGGGGATACTAGCGGGGGCCGGAAATGAGCAGTTCTTC.

The CDR3 protein is CASRPGQGAYEQYF. CDR3 DNA: TGTGCCAGTAGACCGGGACAGGGGGCATACGAGCAGTACTTC. The chain employs TRBV19 and TRBJ2-7; 12 nucleotides align to TRBD1. The germline V gene has CDR1 LNHDA and CDR2 SQIVND (reference sequence). The CDR3 extends over 14 amino acids. J lost 4 bases, V lost 6 bases, and 4 bases had no gene match.

This clone was seen a single time. V is TRBV9 and J is TRBJ2-7, with 8 nucleotides matching TRBD1. After removal of 5 bases from V and 4 bases from J, the junction contained 11 bases not matched to a gene. The CDR3 contains 15 residues. Germline assignment: CDR1 SGDLS and CDR2 YYNGEE. In nucleotides, the CDR3 is TGTGCCAGCAGTCCTACCGGGACAGGTGGTTACGAGCAGTACTTC. The encoded protein is CASSPTGTGGYEQYF.

The chain recombines TRBV28 with TRBJ1-1; weak D call: TRBD1 (5 bases). From germline, CDR1 is MDHEN and CDR2 SYDVKM. The ends were cut back, 1 base at V and 3 bases at J, with 9 bases in the middle. This CDR3 spans 14 amino acids. CDR3 sequence reads: CASSLYGGDTEAFF. DNA for the CDR3: TGTGCCAGCAGTTTATACGGGGGGGACACTGAAGCTTTCTTT.

This clone was seen a few times. The CDR3 sequence: CASSLDWGQGETWNTEAFF. The CDR3 nucleotides are TGTGCCAGCAGCTTGGATTGGGGACAGGGGGAAACTTGGAACACTGAAGCTTTCTTT. The chain is built from TRBV5-8 and TRBJ1-1, with TRBD1 matching over 11 bases. The CDR3 consists of 19 residues. Germline V gives CDR1 SGHTS, CDR2 YDEGEE. J lost 1 base, V lost 0 bases, and 11 bases had no gene match.